The present T cell receptor (beta chain) was sequenced within a study of T cell responses to AZD1222 COVID-19 vaccine. The protocol was immunoSEQ multiplex PCR, while the TCRdb copy is restricted to in-frame clones and leaves out a portion. This sample carries some 120,000 clones, approximately 86% of them seen once, and the ten largest clones take over 8.5%. Germline V lookup: CDR1 SNHLY, CDR2 FYNNEI. CDR3 length equals 15 residues. V was shortened by 5 bases and J by 2 bases, with 13 bases between the two germline ends. The clonotype was recovered from an adult in good health. The chain carries TRBV2 and TRBJ2-1, with D maybe TRBD1 (6 bases). The sample consisted of peripheral blood, taken on day 0 of AZD1222 vaccination. The CDR3 region is CASSPVGGPYNEQFF. For the CDR3, the DNA is TGTGCCAGCAGTCCTGTAGGGGGACCCTACAATGAGCAGTTCTTC. The full variable domain, with the rest looked up from reference TRBV2 and TRBJ2-1, is EPEVTQTPSHQVTQMGQEVILRCVPISNHLYFYWYRQILGQKVEFLVSFYNNEISEKSEIFDDQFSVERPDGSNFTLKIRSTKLEDSAMYFCASSPVGGPYNEQFFGPGTRLTVL.